The 4 T cell receptor beta chains below all came from one sample that was sequenced in a study of T cells in Graves' hyperthyroidism and ophthalmopathy. The investigators amplified TCR beta CDR3 regions from RNA transcripts. First-round RT-PCR with HTBI primers amplified the TCR CDR3 region. TCRdb re-analysed the multiplex PCR reads in MiXCR, keeping a single row per CDR3 protein. The table records fewer than 500,000 distinct CDR3 sequences, under 15% of them present only once. The specimen sequenced was blood. These receptors were obtained from a man aged 18 to 29 with Graves' ophthalmopathy.

A few counts support this clonotype. The J gene is TRBJ2-1, the V gene TRBV25-1; no clear D. Germline V gene data show CDR1 as MGHDK and CDR2 as SYGVNS. The V end was cut by 1 base, the J end by 0 bases, with 10 bases between. This CDR3 has 16 residues. CDR3 nucleotides: TGTGCCAGCAGTGAATGGGCCGATATCTCCTACAATGAGCAGTTCTTC. Residues: CASSEWADISYNEQFF.

This clonotype came up many times. CDR3 in DNA: TGCAGTGCCAAGGGCAGTTCGAACACTGAAGCTTTCTTT. It specifies CSAKGSSNTEAFF. The chain has TRBV20-1 and TRBJ1-1, with D hard to call. Between the trimmed V and J ends, which lost 6 bases and 1 base, there was a span of 12 bases. Per germline, CDR1 DFQATT and CDR2 SNEGSKA (reference sequence). CDR3 length: 13 amino acids.

This clonotype was counted at least ten times. This chain joins TRBV7-9 and TRBJ2-7; D is possibly TRBD2 (7 bases). CDR1 and CDR2 from the germline V gene are SEHNR and FQNEAQ (reference sequence). The CDR3 runs 15 residues. V was shortened by 2 bases and J by 0 bases, with 11 bases between the two germline ends. The DNA of the CDR3 is TGTGCCAGCAGCTTAAGTGGGGGGGCCTCCTACGAGCAGTACTTC. It specifies CASSLSGGASYEQYF.

Many counts were recorded for this clonotype. The chain has TRBV5-1 and TRBJ2-1; 10 bases are shared with TRBD1. Trimming cost V 3 bases and J 6 bases; bases outside gene matches: 9. The CDR3 sequence is 16 residues long. Germline CDR1 SGHRS, CDR2 YFSETQ. CDR3 sequence (DNA): TGCGCCAGCAGCTGGACCGGGACAGGGGTTTCCAATGAGCAGTTCTTC. The encoded protein is CASSWTGTGVSNEQFF.